The T cell receptor beta chain under discussion was sequenced for a study of naive and memory T cell subsets. Ligated cDNA underwent four rounds of PCR with nested alpha and beta constant region primers and SP2. Reverse transcription of blood and skin TCR RNA was primed at alpha and beta constant regions. TCRdb passed the 5' RACE reads through MiXCR, listing each CDR3 protein once. The sample has tens of thousands of distinct CDR3 sequences; 7.6% are singletons. The study's findings and limits: TCR transcript changes with activation or differentiation may affect this RNA method.

Germline values: CDR1 MNHEY, CDR2 SVGEGT. Trimming removed 5 bases at V and 8 bases at J, with 18 bases between. CDR3 length: 14 amino acids. The library had UMIs added by 3' ligation of an oligonucleotide to TCR cDNA. Whole-blood samples were about 2.5 ml of peripheral blood from healthy adult volunteers. This clonotype was recorded at least ten times. The antigen remains unidentified. This clonotype was sampled from a female donor in good health. The chain recombines TRBV6-2 or TRBV6-3 with TRBJ1-2; tentative D call: TRBD1 (5 bases). The CDR3 spells CASSITGNSGGYTF. The CDR3 DNA is TGTGCCAGCAGTATAACAGGCAACTCGGGAGGCTACACCTTC.